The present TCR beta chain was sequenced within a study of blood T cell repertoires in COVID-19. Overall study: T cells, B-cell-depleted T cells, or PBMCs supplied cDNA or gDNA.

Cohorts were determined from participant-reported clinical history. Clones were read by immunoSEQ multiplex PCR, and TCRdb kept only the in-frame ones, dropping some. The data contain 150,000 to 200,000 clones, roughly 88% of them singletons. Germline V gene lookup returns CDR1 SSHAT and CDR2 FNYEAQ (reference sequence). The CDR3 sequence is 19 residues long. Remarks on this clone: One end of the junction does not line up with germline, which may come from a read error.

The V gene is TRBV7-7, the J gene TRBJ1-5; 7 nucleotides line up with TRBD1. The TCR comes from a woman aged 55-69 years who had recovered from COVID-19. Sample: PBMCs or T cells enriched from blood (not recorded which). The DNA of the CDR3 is TGTGCTAGCAGCTTGACTTCAGGCGGGACAGAAAATAGCAATCAGCCCCAGCATTTT. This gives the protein CASSLTSGGTENSNQPQHF.